This T cell receptor beta chain was recovered during a study of shared clonotypes between healthy human individuals. Using approximately 200 ng DNA, approximately 30,000 T cell genomes, the sorted-subset replicate PCRs were run. In the original processing: From ImmunoSEQ came sequences covering only the junction and carrying no quality scores, so filtering differed. The method was immunoSEQ multiplex PCR; TCRdb's version includes in-frame clones alone and lacks a portion of them. V, J and clone size were drawn from that table, and D and trimming were deduced from the DNA. The profile covers millions of clones, with approximately 94% appearing a single time and around 1.1% taken by the ten largest. Broader study findings: Across several donors, naive CD4 shared around 5.3%, naive CD8 under 4%, memory CD4 2% to 2.5%, memory CD8 0.4%.

Terminally differentiated effector memory CD45RA+ cells were left out of the naive CD8 fraction, which was CD45RO-negative and positively selected for CCR7. This clone has a single count. The antigen remains unidentified. The same CDR3 also results from other DNA sequences found in this sample. Sequenced material: naive CD8+ T cells sorted from blood. This receptor was obtained from a man aged 18 to 29 in good health.

CDR3 nucleotide sequence: TGTGCCAGCAGCGTAGGAGGGGGGCAAACCTACGAGCAGTACTTC. It codes for CASSVGGGQTYEQYF. V gene TRBV9 combines with J gene TRBJ2-7, with D possibly being TRBD1 or TRBD2 (6 bases each). This CDR3 has 15 residues. The germline gives CDR1 SGDLS, CDR2 YYNGEE. Trimming left V 0 bases short and J 2 bases short, with 12 bases between. The complete variable domain, with remaining parts taken from reference TRBV9 and TRBJ2-7, reads DSGVTQTPKHLITATGQRVTLRCSPRSGDLSVYWYQQSLDQGLQFLIQYYNGEERAKGNILERFSAQQFPDLHSELNLSSLELGDSALYFCASSVGGGQTYEQYFGPGTRLTVT.